This T cell receptor (beta chain) appears in the sequencing data of a study of shared clonotypes between healthy human individuals. Study-level information: Plates per donor: three CD4 naive, three CD4 memory, two CD8 naive, one CD8 memory. Study-wide results and caveats: With a few donors compared, roughly 4.9% of naive CD4 clonotypes were shared.

Sequencing used immunoSEQ multiplex PCR; TCRdb keeps in-frame clones, though not all of them. The table records about 2.4 million clones, 80% to 95% of them present only once. Note on this clone: The antigen remains unidentified.

There are 14 residues in the CDR3. Germline CDR1 reads MGHRA; CDR2 reads YSYEKL. The germline V and J ends were trimmed by 0 bases and 2 bases, with 5 bases remaining between them. Sequencing was carried out using naive CD4+ T cells from PBMCs. The sample's subset: CD45RA+ positively selected. The chain combines TRBV4-1 with TRBJ2-4, with no clear D. The source is a man younger than 35 in good health. Some clones in this sample may be carry-over from other donors' samples. CDR3 region: CASSQEFPKNIQYF. In DNA form, the CDR3 reads TGCGCCAGCAGCCAAGAATTCCCCAAAAACATTCAGTACTTC.